A single sample gave rise to the 28 T cell receptor beta chains below, sequenced in a study of shared clonotypes between healthy human individuals. The assay was immunoSEQ multiplex PCR, and TCRdb's table has in-frame clones only and misses some. The sample contains about 2 million clones, less than 95% of which appear only once. Selected positively for CCR7 and CD45RO-negative, naive CD8 cells excluded terminally differentiated effector memory CD45RA+ cells. Input material: naive CD8+ T cells sorted from blood. Receptors originate from a man between 18 and 29 years old in good health.

The V and J genes are TRBV7-9 and TRBJ2-1; 8 bases are a match to TRBD1. Germline CDR1 SEHNR, CDR2 FQNEAQ (reference sequence). The CDR3 runs to 15 residues. The trim removed 5 bases at V and 6 bases at J, leaving 9 bases unmatched. CDR3 loop: CASSPPGQASNEQFF. In DNA, the CDR3 is TGTGCCAGCAGCCCGCCGGGACAGGCCTCCAATGAGCAGTTCTTC.

This sequence joins TRBV30 and TRBJ2-2; TRBD1 agrees at 7 bases. The length of the CDR3 is 17 residues. Trimming at V came to 4 bases and at J to 5 bases, leaving 16 bases not matched to a gene. Germline V gives CDR1 GTSNPN, CDR2 SVGIG (reference sequence). CDR3 region: CAWTLIGKGALTGELFF. The DNA of the CDR3 is TGTGCCTGGACTTTGATCGGAAAGGGGGCGCTGACCGGGGAGCTGTTTTTT. Combining the CDR3 with reference TRBV30 and TRBJ2-2 gives the whole variable domain SQTIHQWPATLVQPVGSPLSLECTVEGTSNPNLYWYRQAAGRGLQLLFYSVGIGQISSEVPQNLSASRPQDRQFILSSKKLLLSDSGFYLCAWTLIGKGALTGELFFGEGSRLTVL.

The chain combines TRBV27 with TRBJ1-5; 8 bases fit TRBD1. This CDR3 has 14 residues. The ends lost 2 bases at V and 6 bases at J; junction bases unmatched: 3. Per the germline V gene, CDR1 is MNHEY and CDR2 is SMNVEV (reference sequence). The CDR3 DNA sequence: TGTGCCAGCAGTTTACGACAGGGGAGTCAGCCCCAGCATTTT. As protein: CASSLRQGSQPQHF.

The sample holds a few counts of this clone. J is TRBJ2-1 and V is TRBV13; 9 nucleotides agree with TRBD1. Trimming took 10 bases from V and 1 from J; bases not matched to a gene: 2. CDR3 length: 13 residues. Germline V gene data show CDR1 as PRHDT and CDR2 as FYEKMQ (reference sequence). The DNA for the CDR3 is TGTGCCACGGGGACAGGGTCCTACAATGAGCAGTTCTTC. Translating it yields CATGTGSYNEQFF. Variable domain in full (rest from reference TRBV13 and TRBJ2-1): AAGVIQSPRHLIKEKRETATLKCYPIPRHDTVYWYQQGPGQDPQFLISFYEKMQSDKGSIPDRFSAQQFSDYHSELNMSSLELGDSALYFCATGTGSYNEQFFGPGTRLTVL.

The J gene is TRBJ2-1, the V gene TRBV6-5; D is unclear. Trimming took off 2 bases at V and 9 bases at J, with 14 bases between the two ends. Germline V gene sequence: CDR1 MNHEY, CDR2 SVGAGI. The CDR3 has 14 amino acids. The CDR3 here is CASSYEGKGAEQFF. CDR3 in DNA: TGTGCCAGCAGTTACGAAGGGAAAGGTGCTGAGCAGTTCTTC.

The chain uses TRBV19 and TRBJ1-5; D remains unclear. Trimming stripped 5 bases from V and 0 bases from J, with 11 bases between. The CDR3 is made up of 15 amino acids. CDR1 and CDR2 (germline): LNHDA, SQIVND (reference sequence). The CDR3 DNA is TGTGCCAGTAGTCCTGGGATTTATAGCAATCAGCCCCAGCATTTT. This translates into CASSPGIYSNQPQHF.

The chain joins TRBV7-3 to TRBJ1-2; D gene unclear. CDR3 size: 11 residues. V was shortened by 9 bases and J by 7 bases, with 12 bases between the two germline ends. Germline V gives CDR1 SGHTA, CDR2 FQGTGA. CDR3 bases: TGTGCCAGAGCAAGGGCGGCTGGCTACACCTTC. This sequence encodes CARARAAGYTF.

The chain carries TRBV9 and TRBJ2-3, with a weak D call TRBD1 (6 bases). Germline assignment: CDR1 SGDLS and CDR2 YYNGEE. Trimming removed 0 bases from V and 1 base from J, with 9 bases in between. The CDR3 covers 15 residues. CDR3 residues: CASSVEQGGTDTQYF. CDR3 DNA: TGTGCCAGCAGCGTAGAACAGGGAGGCACAGATACGCAGTATTTT.

V and J are TRBV13 and TRBJ2-5, with 16 bases matching TRBD2. The germline gives CDR1 PRHDT, CDR2 FYEKMQ (reference sequence). Trimming cost V 1 base and J 6 bases; bases outside gene matches: 8. The CDR3 runs 18 residues. The CDR3 DNA sequence: TGTGCCAGCAGCTTAGAAGGGACTAGCGGGGGGGCCTTTAAGACCCAGTACTTC. It encodes CASSLEGTSGGAFKTQYF.

In this sample, this clone turned up once. This chain connects TRBV28 to TRBJ2-5, with unresolved D. The CDR3 has 22 residues. Trimming pared 3 bases from V and 4 bases from J, leaving 36 bases between. CDR1 MDHEN and CDR2 SYDVKM come from the germline V gene. The CDR3 sequence: CASSFLSGIGVSYPAGPETQYF. CDR3 DNA sequence: TGTGCCAGCAGTTTTTTATCTGGTATTGGGGTTTCCTACCCGGCTGGGCCAGAGACCCAGTACTTC.

The V and J genes are TRBV13 and TRBJ1-2, with D possibly being TRBD1 (5 bases). Germline V lookup: CDR1 PRHDT, CDR2 FYEKMQ (reference sequence). There are 15 residues in the CDR3. The germline V and J ends were trimmed by 0 bases and 6 bases, with 14 bases remaining between them. In nucleotides, the CDR3 is TGTGCCAGCAGCTTAGGGCAGGGCCTAACTAATGGCTACACCTTC. Protein: CASSLGQGLTNGYTF.

In regard to this clone: The junction differs from germline at one of its ends, possibly a read error. The genes are TRBV7-7 and TRBJ2-1, with TRBD2 identical over 7 bases. The CDR3 sequence is 16 residues long. Germline CDR1 SSHAT, CDR2 FNYEAQ (reference sequence). The CDR3 reads CASSLSQREGYNEQFF. DNA for the CDR3: TGTGCTAGCAGCTTATCTCAGCGGGAAGGGTACAATGAGCAGTTCTTC.

The chain carries TRBV7-9 and TRBJ2-1; 13 bases line up with TRBD2. Germline CDR1 and CDR2: SEHNR and FQNEAQ (reference sequence). CDR3 length equals 17 residues. V lost 5 bases and J lost 7; bases outside the gene matches: 11. The CDR3 protein is CASSELAGGPEGNEQFF. CDR3 nucleotide sequence: TGTGCCAGCAGCGAACTAGCGGGAGGGCCGGAAGGTAATGAGCAGTTCTTC. Variable domain in full (rest from reference TRBV7-9 and TRBJ2-1): DTGVSQNPRHKITKRGQNVTFRCDPISEHNRLYWYRQTLGQGPEFLTYFQNEAQLEKSRLLSDRFSAERPKGSFSTLEIQRTEQGDSAMYLCASSELAGGPEGNEQFFGPGTRLTVL.

The chain is built from TRBV29-1 and TRBJ2-7, with a tentative D call TRBD2 (6 bases). Germline V gives CDR1 SQVTM, CDR2 ANQGSEA. The CDR3 extends over 13 amino acids. The germline V and J ends were trimmed by 7 bases and 3 bases, with 16 bases remaining between them. For the CDR3, the DNA is TGCAGCGCCGGGACGGGGGTTGGCTACGAGCAGTACTTC. This codes for CSAGTGVGYEQYF.

The chain uses TRBV4-1 and TRBJ2-7; TRBD1 might be the D (6 bases). V lost 1 base and J lost 6, with 13 bases in between. The CDR3 is 14 amino acids. CDR1 MGHRA and CDR2 YSYEKL come from the germline V gene. CDR3 sequence (DNA): TGCGCCAGCAGCCAAGGGCAGGGGTTAACCGAGCAGTACTTC. This gives the protein CASSQGQGLTEQYF.

This chain uses TRBV7-2 with TRBJ2-1; 12 positions match TRBD2. Germline CDR1 is SGHTA and CDR2 is FQGNSA. The CDR3 totals 21 residues. Unmatched junction bases numbered 12, after V lost 0 bases and J lost 0 bases. The CDR3 DNA reads as TGTGCCAGCAGCTTAGCGCAAATAGGGACTAGCGGGTGGAGCTCCTACAATGAGCAGTTCTTC. Translated, it gives CASSLAQIGTSGWSSYNEQFF.

CDR3 residues: CASSLVGGPYNEQFF. The CDR3 DNA follows: TGTGCCAGCAGCTTAGTTGGCGGCCCCTACAATGAGCAGTTCTTC. V gene TRBV7-8 combines with J gene TRBJ2-1; D call uncertain. V was clipped by 1 base and J by 2 bases, with 9 bases between them. The germline V gene encodes CDR1 SGHVS and CDR2 FQNEAQ. The CDR3 has 15 residues.

V usage is TRBV6-1 and J usage is TRBJ1-4; D possibly corresponds to TRBD1 (5 bases). This CDR3 comprises 17 residues. Germline CDR1 MNHNS, CDR2 SASEGT. The V gene lost 1 base and the J gene lost 7 bases, with 19 bases spanning the gap. Here the CDR3 DNA reads TGTGCCAGCAGTGAAGAATTAAGTAGGGGTTTAGTTGAAAAACTGTTTTTT. It yields the protein CASSEELSRGLVEKLFF.

In this sample, this clone turned up once. The V and J genes are TRBV19 and TRBJ1-5; 9 positions match TRBD1. J gave up 7 bases and V 4 bases, and 5 bases lay outside the gene matches. CDR3 length: 14 residues. The germline V gene has CDR1 LNHDA and CDR2 SQIVND (reference sequence). DNA of the CDR3: TGTGCCAGTAGTACATGGACAGGGGACCAGCCCCAGCATTTT. Amino acid sequence: CASSTWTGDQPQHF.

This clone appeared once. The same CDR3 is also encoded by other DNA sequences in this sample. The genes are TRBV28 and TRBJ1-6; D gene uncertain. Between the trimmed V and J ends, which lost 2 bases and 9 bases, there was a span of 5 bases. This CDR3 has 12 amino acids. Germline CDR1 MDHEN, CDR2 SYDVKM. The CDR3 is CASSLPGSPLHF. CDR3 sequence (DNA): TGTGCCAGCAGTTTACCCGGTTCACCCCTCCACTTT.

This chain links TRBV7-9 with TRBJ2-5; D is ambiguous. This CDR3 spans 13 amino acids. Trimming removed 1 base at V and 5 bases at J, with 8 bases between. CDR1 is SEHNR, CDR2 FQNEAQ, per germline (reference sequence). The CDR3 is CASSLVNSETQYF. In DNA form, the CDR3 reads TGTGCCAGCAGCTTAGTCAACAGCGAGACCCAGTACTTC.

The chain employs TRBV6-4 and TRBJ1-5; D not resolved. The CDR3 has 9 amino acids. In germline, CDR1 is MRHNA, CDR2 SNTAGT. The ends were cut back, 9 bases at V and 9 bases at J, with 6 bases in the middle. The CDR3 coding sequence is TGTGCCAGGGGCCCGCCCCAGCATTTT. This encodes CARGPPQHF.

J is TRBJ1-5 and V is TRBV27; D possibly corresponds to TRBD1 (6 bases). The V end was cut by 8 bases, the J end by 2 bases, with 13 bases between. This CDR3 is 14 amino acids long. In germline, CDR1 is MNHEY, CDR2 SMNVEV (reference sequence). Written as DNA, the CDR3 is TGTGCCAGCGAACCGGCAGGGGGCAATCAGCCCCAGCATTTT. It specifies CASEPAGGNQPQHF.

The rearrangement links TRBV28 to TRBJ2-5; 11 nucleotides agree with TRBD2. This CDR3 comprises 16 residues. The germline V gene encodes CDR1 MDHEN and CDR2 SYDVKM. Germline trimming cut 3 bases from V and 5 bases from J; bases unmatched to any gene: 8. The chain's CDR3 is CASSLVLAGAKETQYF. As DNA, the CDR3 is TGTGCCAGCAGTTTGGTACTAGCGGGGGCCAAGGAGACCCAGTACTTC.

In its sample, this clone was seen once. The V call is TRBV9, the J call TRBJ2-7, with D perhaps matching TRBD1 (7 bases). In germline, CDR1 is SGDLS, CDR2 YYNGEE. The length of the CDR3 is 14 residues. V was pared by 4 bases and J by 2 bases, with 13 bases between. CDR3 DNA sequence: TGTGCCAGCAGCCGTGGGGGGACAGCCTACGAGCAGTACTTC. Its translation is CASSRGGTAYEQYF. Using reference TRBV9 and TRBJ2-7 for the parts outside the CDR3, the full variable domain is DSGVTQTPKHLITATGQRVTLRCSPRSGDLSVYWYQQSLDQGLQFLIQYYNGEERAKGNILERFSAQQFPDLHSELNLSSLELGDSALYFCASSRGGTAYEQYFGPGTRLTVT.

A note on this clone: The sample carries other DNA sequences with the same CDR3. V is TRBV27 and J is TRBJ2-7, with 9 nucleotides matching TRBD1. CDR1 and CDR2 from the germline V gene are MNHEY and SMNVEV (reference sequence). With V trimmed by 1 base and J by 4 bases, 2 bases remained unmatched. This CDR3 has 14 amino acids. The CDR3 protein is CASSLLGQGYEQYF. As DNA, the CDR3 is TGTGCCAGCAGTTTATTGGGACAGGGTTACGAGCAGTACTTC.

This clone was observed a few times. This chain links TRBV14 with TRBJ1-2; D possibly corresponds to TRBD1 (5 bases). This CDR3 is 13 amino acids long. V was cut by 0 bases and J by 7 bases, with 9 bases left in between. Germline-derived CDR1 and CDR2 are SGHDN and FVKESK. CDR3 amino acids: CASSQDAGTGYTF. The CDR3 nucleotides read TGTGCCAGCAGCCAAGATGCAGGGACTGGCTACACCTTC.

The chain joins TRBV2 to TRBJ2-1; D possibly corresponds to TRBD2 (7 bases). V was shortened by 6 bases and J by 4 bases, with 16 bases between the two germline ends. The CDR3 is 15 residues long. Germline V CDR1 and CDR2: SNHLY, FYNNEI. The CDR3, as DNA: TGTGCCAGCAGCTCGGGAGGACAGACATACAATGAGCAGTTCTTC. As protein: CASSSGGQTYNEQFF.